Listed here are 14 T cell receptor beta chains from one sample, sequenced in a study of breast tumors, draining lymph nodes, adjacent tissues. Samples came from axillary lymph nodes draining the breast cancer. MiXCR, applied by TCRdb to the multiplex PCR reads, yields one record per CDR3 protein. The data contain some 110,000 distinct CDR3 sequences, about 30% of them singletons. Sequencing was done on a sample of axillary lymph node tissue. These receptors came from a female donor with breast cancer. Some clones in this sample may be carry-over from other donors' samples.

This clonotype came up many times. The J gene is TRBJ2-7, the V gene TRBV7-9; D perhaps matches TRBD2 (6 bases). V was trimmed by 4 bases and J by 6 bases, leaving 13 bases between them. This CDR3 has 13 amino acids. The germline gives CDR1 SEHNR, CDR2 FQNEAQ (reference sequence). The CDR3 region is CASSYRLDGEQYF. CDR3 DNA: TGTGCCAGCAGCTACAGACTAGACGGCGAGCAGTACTTC.

This clonotype has a count of ten or more. The chain carries TRBV25-1 and TRBJ2-7; D might be TRBD1 (6 bases). CDR1 MGHDK and CDR2 SYGVNS come from the germline V gene. This CDR3 contains 14 residues. V lost 4 bases and J lost 3, with 13 bases in between. CDR3: CASSARRGNYEQYF. The DNA of the CDR3 is TGTGCCAGCAGTGCCCGTAGGGGGAACTACGAGCAGTACTTC.

About this clonotype: A read error may explain this, as a much larger clone is one base away. The rearrangement uses TRBV6-1 and TRBJ2-5; D may be TRBD1 or TRBD2 (7 bases each). V lost 4 bases and J lost 4, with 16 bases in between. There are 15 residues in the CDR3. Germline V gene lookup returns CDR1 MNHNS and CDR2 SASEGT. The CDR3 region is CASSARGGPGETQYF. The DNA for the CDR3 is TGTGCCAGCAGTGCCAGGGGGGGGCCGGGAGAGACCCAGTACTTC.

In this sample, this clonotype turned up many times. The chain couples TRBV7-2 to TRBJ2-2; 10 bases are a match to TRBD2. This CDR3 has 16 amino acids. V lost 2 bases to trimming and J lost 4 bases; unmatched junction nucleotides: 4. The V gene's germline CDR1 is SGHTA and CDR2 FQGNSA. The CDR3 sequence is CASSLIAGGITGELFF. CDR3 coding DNA: TGTGCCAGCAGCTTAATAGCGGGGGGTATCACCGGGGAGCTGTTTTTT.

This clonotype was counted ten times or more. The gene calls are TRBV12-3 or TRBV12-4 and TRBJ2-1; 11 nucleotides align to TRBD2. The CDR3 runs to 17 residues. J lost 4 bases, V lost 4 bases, and 9 bases had no gene match. The CDR3 nucleotides are TGTGCCAGCAGTTCCCTCTCTAGCGGGAGGCCGTACAATGAGCAGTTCTTC. It yields the protein CASSSLSSGRPYNEQFF.

In this sample, this clonotype turned up many times. J is TRBJ1-2 and V is TRBV7-8; D call uncertain. The V and J ends lost 1 base and 1 base respectively, with 13 bases between them. The germline gives CDR1 SGHVS, CDR2 FQNEAQ. The CDR3 spans 16 residues. The DNA of the CDR3 is TGTGCCAGCAGCTTAGAGGCGGTCCGGCGTAACTATGGCTACACCTTC. Translating it yields CASSLEAVRRNYGYTF.

The chain links TRBV12-3 or TRBV12-4 to TRBJ2-2; 7 bases fit TRBD2. The CDR3 contains 16 residues. V was clipped by 6 bases and J by 7 bases; unmatched bases: 14. The CDR3: CASSLLARGLGGELFF. CDR3 DNA: TGTGCCAGCAGCCTACTAGCGAGAGGGCTTGGCGGGGAGCTGTTTTTT.

V usage is TRBV7-8 and J usage is TRBJ2-3, with a weak D call TRBD1 (6 bases). The CDR3 has 15 amino acids. The germline gives CDR1 SGHVS, CDR2 FQNEAQ. Trimming stripped 4 bases from V and 0 bases from J, with 11 bases between. CDR3 residues: CASSSKDSSTDTQYF. CDR3 DNA sequence: TGTGCCAGCAGCTCTAAGGACAGTAGCACAGATACGCAGTATTTT.

This clonotype was observed a handful of times. A much bigger clone sits one base away, suggesting this may be a read error. The chain is built from TRBV6-6 and TRBJ2-3; no firm D call. The CDR3 is 12 amino acids. Trimming left V 9 bases short and J 0 bases short, with 7 bases between. Germline V CDR1 and CDR2: MNHNY, SVGAGI (reference sequence). CDR3 sequence reads: CASTRSTDTQYF. The CDR3 region has the DNA TGTGCCAGTACCCGCAGCACAGATACGCAGTATTTT.

The chain joins TRBV24-1 to TRBJ2-3; D ambiguous. This CDR3 has 15 residues. The germline V and J ends were trimmed by 9 bases and 2 bases, with 17 bases remaining between them. Looked up from germline, CDR1 is KGHDR and CDR2 is SFDVKD. In DNA form, the CDR3 reads TGTGCCACCCCCCCATCTAGGTTACACACAGATACGCAGTATTTT. The encoded protein is CATPPSRLHTDTQYF.

This clonotype showed up just once. Germline and junction disagree at one end, which may indicate a read error. This chain uses TRBV7-6 with TRBJ2-3; 9 bases line up with TRBD2. CDR1 and CDR2 (germline): SGHVS, FNYEAQ. CDR3 length: 17 residues. The CDR3 DNA reads as TGTGCCAGCAGCTTACTCCTGGCGGGGGGGCCCGCAGATCCGCAGTATTTT. Residues: CASSLLLAGGPADPQYF.

The chain employs TRBV5-1 and TRBJ2-2; 7 bases fit TRBD2. The CDR3 sequence is 15 residues long. CDR1 is SGHRS and CDR2 is YFSETQ in the germline V gene. V was clipped by 4 bases and J by 1 base; unmatched bases: 4. CDR3 in amino acids: CASSTGGMNTGELFF. The CDR3 DNA reads TGCGCCAGCAGCACCGGGGGGATGAACACCGGGGAGCTGTTTTTT. The variable domain in full, with the rest retrieved from reference TRBV5-1 and TRBJ2-2, is KAGVTQTPRYLIKTRGQQVTLSCSPISGHRSVSWYQQTPGQGLQFLFEYFSETQRNKGNFPGRFSGRQFSNSRSEMNVSTLELGDSALYLCASSTGGMNTGELFFGEGSRLTVL.

A remark on this clonotype: A clone one base away is much larger, so this may be a read error. The chain employs TRBV6-6 and TRBJ1-3, with D tentatively TRBD1 (5 bases). Per germline, CDR1 MNHNY and CDR2 SVGAGI (reference sequence). V was shortened by 4 bases and J by 3 bases, with 13 bases between the two germline ends. The CDR3 has 15 residues. CDR3 sequence (DNA): TGTGCCAGCAGTTGCCCAGGAGGGGATGGAAACACCATATATTTT. Protein product: CASSCPGGDGNTIYF.

Ten or more counts support this clonotype. The rearrangement uses TRBV18 and TRBJ2-7; 7 nucleotides agree with TRBD2. The CDR3 spans 13 residues. The J segment lost 6 bases and the V segment lost 3 bases, leaving 5 bases of the junction unmatched. The germline CDR1 and CDR2 sequences are KGHSH and LQKENI. For the CDR3, the DNA is TGTGCCAGCTCACCTGGGACTATCGTCGAGCAGTACTTC. Translation: CASSPGTIVEQYF.